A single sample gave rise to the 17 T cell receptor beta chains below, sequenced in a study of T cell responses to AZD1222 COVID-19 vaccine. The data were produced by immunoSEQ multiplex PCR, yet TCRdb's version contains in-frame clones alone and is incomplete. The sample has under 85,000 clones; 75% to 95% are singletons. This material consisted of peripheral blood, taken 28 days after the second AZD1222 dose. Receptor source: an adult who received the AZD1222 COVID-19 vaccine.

The CDR3 nucleotides read TGTGCCAGCAGTTTAATGTCGGGGGGTGAAAAACTGTTTTTT. Its protein is CASSLMSGGEKLFF. The chain is built from TRBV27 and TRBJ1-4, with a tentative D call TRBD1 (5 bases). Trimming stripped 2 bases from V and 7 bases from J, with 11 bases between. This CDR3 comprises 14 residues. Germline loops: CDR1 MNHEY, CDR2 SMNVEV (reference sequence).

The CDR3 is CATSRPVGADLSDTQYF. In DNA, the CDR3 is TGTGCCACCAGCAGGCCCGTGGGGGCAGATTTATCAGATACGCAGTATTTT. V and J are TRBV15 and TRBJ2-3; D may be TRBD1 (6 bases). CDR3 length: 17 residues. CDR1 LNHNV and CDR2 YYDKDF come from the germline V gene (reference sequence). V lost 3 bases and J lost 4, with 20 bases in between.

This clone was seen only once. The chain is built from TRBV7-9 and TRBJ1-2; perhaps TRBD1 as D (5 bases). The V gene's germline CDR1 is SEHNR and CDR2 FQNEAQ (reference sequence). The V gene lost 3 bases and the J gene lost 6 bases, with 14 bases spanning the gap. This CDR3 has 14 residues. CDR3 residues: CASSFPGGYNGYTF. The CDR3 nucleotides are TGTGCCAGCAGCTTCCCCGGGGGGTATAATGGCTACACCTTC.

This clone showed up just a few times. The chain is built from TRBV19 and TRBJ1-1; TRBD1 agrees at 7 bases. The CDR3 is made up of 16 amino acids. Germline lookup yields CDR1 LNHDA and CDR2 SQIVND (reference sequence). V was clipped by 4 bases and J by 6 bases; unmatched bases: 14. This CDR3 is CASSTGSTGDWPEAFF. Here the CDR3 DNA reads TGTGCCAGTAGTACCGGATCTACAGGGGATTGGCCTGAAGCTTTCTTT.

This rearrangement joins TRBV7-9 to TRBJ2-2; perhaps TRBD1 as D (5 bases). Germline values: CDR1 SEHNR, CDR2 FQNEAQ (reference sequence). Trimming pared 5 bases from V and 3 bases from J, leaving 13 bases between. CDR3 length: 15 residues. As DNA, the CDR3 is TGTGCCAGCAGCCTCCGGGTAGGGGACACCGGGGAGCTGTTTTTT. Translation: CASSLRVGDTGELFF.

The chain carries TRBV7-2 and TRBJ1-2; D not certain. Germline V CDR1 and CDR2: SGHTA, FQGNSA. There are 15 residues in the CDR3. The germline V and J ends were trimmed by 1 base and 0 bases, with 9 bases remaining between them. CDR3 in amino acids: CASSLDPGSNYGYTF. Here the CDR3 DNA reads TGTGCCAGCAGCTTAGATCCGGGCTCTAACTATGGCTACACCTTC.

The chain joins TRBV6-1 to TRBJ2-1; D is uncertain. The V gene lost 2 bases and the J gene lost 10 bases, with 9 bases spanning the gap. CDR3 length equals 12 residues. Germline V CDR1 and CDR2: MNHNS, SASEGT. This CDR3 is CASSEQHSEQFF. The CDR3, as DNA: TGTGCCAGCAGTGAACAGCATTCAGAGCAGTTCTTC.

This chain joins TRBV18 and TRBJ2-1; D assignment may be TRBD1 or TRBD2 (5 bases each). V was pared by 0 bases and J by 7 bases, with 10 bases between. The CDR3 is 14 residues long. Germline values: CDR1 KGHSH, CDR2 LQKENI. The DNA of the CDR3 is TGTGCCAGCTCACCACCTGGGACCGGTAATGAGCAGTTCTTC. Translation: CASSPPGTGNEQFF.

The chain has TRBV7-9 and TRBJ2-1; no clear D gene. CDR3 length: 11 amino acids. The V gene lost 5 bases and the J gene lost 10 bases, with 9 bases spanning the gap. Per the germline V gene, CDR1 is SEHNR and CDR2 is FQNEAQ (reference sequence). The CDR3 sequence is CASSPGREQFF. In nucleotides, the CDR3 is TGTGCCAGCAGCCCCGGCAGGGAGCAGTTCTTC.

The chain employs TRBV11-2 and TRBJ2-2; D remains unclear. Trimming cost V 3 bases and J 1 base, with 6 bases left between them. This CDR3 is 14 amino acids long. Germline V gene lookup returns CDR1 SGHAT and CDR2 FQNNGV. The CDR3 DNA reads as TGTGCCAGCAGCTTTGTCCAGAACACCGGGGAGCTGTTTTTT. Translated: CASSFVQNTGELFF.

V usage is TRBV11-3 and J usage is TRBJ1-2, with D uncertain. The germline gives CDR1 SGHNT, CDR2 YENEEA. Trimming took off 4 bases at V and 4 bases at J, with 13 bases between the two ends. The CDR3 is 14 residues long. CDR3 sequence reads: CASSSGRESYGYTF. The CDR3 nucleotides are TGTGCCAGCAGCTCAGGACGGGAAAGCTATGGCTACACCTTC. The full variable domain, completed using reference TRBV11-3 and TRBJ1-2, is EAGVVQSPRYKIIEKKQPVAFWCNPISGHNTLYWYLQNLGQGPELLIRYENEEAVDDSQLPKDRFSAERLKGVDSTLKIQPAELGDSAVYLCASSSGRESYGYTFGSGTRLTVV.

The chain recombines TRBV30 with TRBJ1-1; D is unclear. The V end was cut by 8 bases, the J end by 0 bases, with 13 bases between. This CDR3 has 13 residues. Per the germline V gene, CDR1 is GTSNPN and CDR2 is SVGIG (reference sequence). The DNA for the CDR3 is TGTGCCCGCAGACTGGGGATGAACACTGAAGCTTTCTTT. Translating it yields CARRLGMNTEAFF.

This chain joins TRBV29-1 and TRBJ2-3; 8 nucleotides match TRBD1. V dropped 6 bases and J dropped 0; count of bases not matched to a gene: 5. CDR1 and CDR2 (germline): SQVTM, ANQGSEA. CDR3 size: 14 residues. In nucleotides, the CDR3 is TGCAGCGTCGACAGGGGCGTTAGCACAGATACGCAGTATTTT. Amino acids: CSVDRGVSTDTQYF.

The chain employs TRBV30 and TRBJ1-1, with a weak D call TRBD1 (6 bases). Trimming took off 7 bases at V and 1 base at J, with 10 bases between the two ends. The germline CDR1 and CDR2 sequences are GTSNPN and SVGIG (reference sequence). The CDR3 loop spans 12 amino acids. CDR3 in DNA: TGTGCCTCCGGACAGCCGAACACTGAAGCTTTCTTT. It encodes CASGQPNTEAFF.

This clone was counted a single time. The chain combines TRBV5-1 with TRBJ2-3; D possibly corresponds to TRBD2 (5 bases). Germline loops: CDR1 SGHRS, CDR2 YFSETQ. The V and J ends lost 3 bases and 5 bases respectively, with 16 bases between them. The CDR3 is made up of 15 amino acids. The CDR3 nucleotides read TGCGCCAGCAGCTGGGCGGGTAGTCGGGAAGATACGCAGTATTTT. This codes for CASSWAGSREDTQYF.

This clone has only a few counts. The CDR3 bases are TGTGCCAGCAGTTCTTGGGGGAATCAGCCCCAGCATTTT. Translation: CASSSWGNQPQHF. The V call is TRBV6-2 or TRBV6-3, the J call TRBJ1-5, with a tentative D call TRBD1 (5 bases). The CDR3 runs to 13 residues. With 4 bases removed from V and 4 bases from J, the gap between germline ends came to 8 bases. Germline CDR1 is MNHEY and CDR2 is SVGEGT.

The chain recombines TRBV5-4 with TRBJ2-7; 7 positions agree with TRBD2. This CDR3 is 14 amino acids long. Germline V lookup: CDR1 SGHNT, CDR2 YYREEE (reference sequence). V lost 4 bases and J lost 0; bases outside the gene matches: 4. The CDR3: CASSHRDYSYEQYF. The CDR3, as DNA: TGTGCCAGCAGCCACCGGGACTACTCCTACGAGCAGTACTTC.